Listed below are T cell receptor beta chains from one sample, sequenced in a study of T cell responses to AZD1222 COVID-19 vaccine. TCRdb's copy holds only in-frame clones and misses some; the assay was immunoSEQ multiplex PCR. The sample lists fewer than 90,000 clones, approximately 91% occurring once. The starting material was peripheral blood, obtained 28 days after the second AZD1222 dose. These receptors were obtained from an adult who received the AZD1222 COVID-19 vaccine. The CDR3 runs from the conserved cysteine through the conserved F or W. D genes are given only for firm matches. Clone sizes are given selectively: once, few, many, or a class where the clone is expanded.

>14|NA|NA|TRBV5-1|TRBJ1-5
CASSSGGGNQPQHF
TGCGCCAGCAGCTCTGGTGGGGGGAATCAGCCCCAGCATTTT
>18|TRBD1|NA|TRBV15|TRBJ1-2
CATSRVGTGPASHYGYTF
TGTGCCACCAGCAGAGTCGGGACAGGCCCGGCCTCCCACTATGGCTACACCTTC
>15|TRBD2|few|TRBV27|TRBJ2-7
CASSQAGVPSYEQYF
TGTGCCAGCAGTCAAGCGGGAGTACCCTCCTACGAGCAGTACTTC
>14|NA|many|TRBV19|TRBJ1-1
CASRAGQFVTEAFF
TGTGCCAGTAGGGCAGGACAGTTTGTCACTGAAGCTTTCTTT
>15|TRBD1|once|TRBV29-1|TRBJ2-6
CSVLDRGSGANVLTF
TGCAGCGTACTCGACAGGGGCTCTGGGGCCAACGTCCTGACTTTC
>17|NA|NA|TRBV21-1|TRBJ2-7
CASSKETDREASYEQYF
TGTGCCAGCAGCAAAGAGACGGACAGGGAAGCCTCCTACGAGCAGTACTTC
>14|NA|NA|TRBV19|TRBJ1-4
CATLDQGGGEKLFF
TGTGCCACCCTCGACCAAGGGGGGGGTGAAAAACTGTTTTTT
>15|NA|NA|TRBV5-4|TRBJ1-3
CASSFGHTTGNTIYF
TGTGCCAGCAGCTTCGGACACACAACTGGAAACACCATATATTTT
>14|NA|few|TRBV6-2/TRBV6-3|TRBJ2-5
CASSPRQIQETQYF
TGTGCCAGCAGCCCTAGACAGATCCAAGAGACCCAGTACTTC
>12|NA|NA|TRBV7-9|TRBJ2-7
CASSLYPYEQYF
TGTGCCAGCAGCTTATATCCCTACGAGCAGTACTTC
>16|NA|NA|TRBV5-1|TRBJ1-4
CASSLAGGATNEKLFF
TGCGCCAGCAGCTTGGCCGGGGGGGCGACTAATGAAAAACTGTTTTTT
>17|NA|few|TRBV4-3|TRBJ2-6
CASSQAGAASGANVLTF
TGCGCCAGCAGCCAAGCGGGAGCAGCCTCTGGGGCCAACGTCCTGACTTTC
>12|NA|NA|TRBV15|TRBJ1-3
CATKTSGNTIYF
TGTGCCACCAAGACTTCTGGAAACACCATATATTTT
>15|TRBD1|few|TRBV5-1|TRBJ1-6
CASSLAGGASSPLHF
TGCGCCAGCAGCTTGGCAGGGGGCGCGAGTTCACCCCTCCACTTT
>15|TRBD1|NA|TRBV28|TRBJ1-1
CASSAPGTGDTEAFF
TGTGCCAGCAGTGCACCTGGGACAGGGGACACTGAAGCTTTCTTT
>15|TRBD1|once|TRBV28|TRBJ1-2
CASRVTGDFYYGYTF
TGTGCCAGCCGAGTAACAGGGGATTTTTACTATGGCTACACCTTC
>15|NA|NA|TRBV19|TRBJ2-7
CASSIEGTESYEQYF
TGTGCCAGTAGTATAGAGGGGACGGAATCCTACGAGCAGTACTTC
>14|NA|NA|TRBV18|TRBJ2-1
CASSQGVTYNEQFF
TGTGCCAGCTCCCAAGGTGTCACCTACAATGAGCAGTTCTTC
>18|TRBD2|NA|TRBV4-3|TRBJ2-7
CASSQDWTTSGISYEQYF
TGCGCCAGCAGCCAAGATTGGACTACTAGCGGGATATCCTACGAGCAGTACTTC
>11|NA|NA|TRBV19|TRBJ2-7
CASGDGRGQYF
TGTGCCAGTGGAGACGGAAGGGGGCAGTACTTC
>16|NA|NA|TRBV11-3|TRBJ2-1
CASSLGGPSSYNEQFF
TGTGCCAGCAGCTTAGGAGGACCAAGCTCCTACAATGAGCAGTTCTTC
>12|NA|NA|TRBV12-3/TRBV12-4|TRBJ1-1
CASSKPGHEAFF
TGTGCCAGCAGCAAACCCGGACATGAAGCTTTCTTT
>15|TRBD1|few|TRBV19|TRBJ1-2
CASSPRTGVNYGYTF
TGTGCCAGTAGTCCCCGGACAGGGGTTAACTATGGCTACACCTTC
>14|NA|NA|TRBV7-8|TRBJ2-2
CASRGQTNTGELFF
TGTGCCAGCAGAGGACAGACGAACACCGGGGAGCTGTTTTTT
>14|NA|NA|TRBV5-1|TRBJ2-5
CASSWTQGRETQYF
TGCGCCAGCAGCTGGACACAGGGTAGAGAGACCCAGTACTTC
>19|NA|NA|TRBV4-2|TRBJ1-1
CASSQDKGTAIFPNTEAFF
TGTGCCAGCAGCCAAGATAAGGGGACGGCGATTTTCCCGAACACTGAAGCTTTCTTT
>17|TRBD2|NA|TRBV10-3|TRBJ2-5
CAISGGLAGEGSETQYF
TGTGCCATCAGTGGGGGACTAGCGGGAGAGGGTTCGGAGACCCAGTACTTC
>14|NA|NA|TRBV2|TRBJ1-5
CASNRAGLSQPQHF
TGTGCCAGCAACAGAGCGGGTTTAAGTCAGCCCCAGCATTTT
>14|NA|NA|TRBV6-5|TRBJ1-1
CASRTGRSNTEAFF
TGTGCCAGCAGAACCGGCCGATCGAACACTGAAGCTTTCTTT
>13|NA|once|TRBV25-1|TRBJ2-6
CASSDSGANVLTF
TGTGCCAGCAGTGATTCTGGGGCCAACGTCCTGACTTTC
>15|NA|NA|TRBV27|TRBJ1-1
CASSSSTGSNTEAFF
TGTGCCAGCAGTTCATCGACAGGATCGAACACTGAAGCTTTCTTT
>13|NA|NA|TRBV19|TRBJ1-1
CASSMKGYTEAFF
TGTGCCAGTAGTATGAAGGGGTACACTGAAGCTTTCTTT
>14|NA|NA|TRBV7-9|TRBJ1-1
CASSLGVSNTEAFF
TGTGCCAGCAGCCTAGGCGTTTCGAACACTGAAGCTTTCTTT
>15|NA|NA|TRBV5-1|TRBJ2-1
CASSFGGLANNEQFF
TGCGCCAGCAGCTTTGGGGGCTTGGCCAACAATGAGCAGTTCTTC
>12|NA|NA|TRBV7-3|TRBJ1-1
CASSLGRGEAFF
TGTGCCAGCAGCTTAGGTAGGGGTGAAGCTTTCTTT
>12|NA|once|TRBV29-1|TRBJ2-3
CSVTPGTNTQYF
TGCAGCGTTACTCCCGGGACAAATACGCAGTATTTT
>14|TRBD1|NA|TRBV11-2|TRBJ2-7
CASSIQGPSYEQYF
TGTGCCAGCAGCATACAGGGGCCCTCCTACGAGCAGTACTTC
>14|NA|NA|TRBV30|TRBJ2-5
CAWSVTGGLETQYF
TGTGCCTGGAGTGTAACAGGAGGGCTGGAGACCCAGTACTTC
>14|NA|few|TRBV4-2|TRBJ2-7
CASSQGSSSYEQYF
TGTGCCAGCAGCCAAGGTAGTAGCTCCTACGAGCAGTACTTC
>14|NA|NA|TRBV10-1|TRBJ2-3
CASSSWDGPDTQYF
TGCGCCAGCAGTTCATGGGACGGACCAGATACGCAGTATTTT
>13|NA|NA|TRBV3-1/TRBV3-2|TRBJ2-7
CASSHGRAYEQYF
TGTGCCAGCAGCCATGGGAGAGCCTACGAGCAGTACTTC
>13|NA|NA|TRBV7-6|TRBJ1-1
CASSLGMNTEAFF
TGTGCCAGCAGCTTAGGGATGAACACTGAAGCTTTCTTT
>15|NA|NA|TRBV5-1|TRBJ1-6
CASSPIRGGNSPLHF
TGCGCCAGCAGCCCGATCAGGGGAGGTAATTCACCCCTCCACTTT
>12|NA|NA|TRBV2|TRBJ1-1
CANRGGNTEAFF
TGTGCCAACCGGGGCGGTAACACTGAAGCTTTCTTT
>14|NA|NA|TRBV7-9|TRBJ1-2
CASSLATDYYGYTF
TGTGCCAGCAGCTTAGCGACGGACTACTATGGCTACACCTTC
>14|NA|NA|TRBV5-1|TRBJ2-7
CASSRGEGLYEQYF
TGCGCCAGCAGCAGGGGGGAGGGCCTCTACGAGCAGTACTTC
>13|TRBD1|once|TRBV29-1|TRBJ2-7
CSVARQGNYEQYF
TGCAGCGTGGCCAGACAGGGGAACTACGAGCAGTACTTC
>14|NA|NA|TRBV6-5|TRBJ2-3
CASRGLASTDTQYF
TGTGCCAGCCGAGGACTGGCGAGCACAGATACGCAGTATTTT
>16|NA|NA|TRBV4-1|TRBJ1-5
CASSQDGGIGNQPQHF
TGCGCCAGCAGCCAAGATGGGGGGATCGGCAATCAGCCCCAGCATTTT
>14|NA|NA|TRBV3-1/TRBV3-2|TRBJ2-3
CASSPTRNGDTQYF
TGTGCCAGCAGCCCGACTAGAAACGGAGATACGCAGTATTTT
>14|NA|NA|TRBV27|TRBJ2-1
CASNRDSSYNEQFF
TGTGCCAGCAACCGGGATAGCTCCTACAATGAGCAGTTCTTC
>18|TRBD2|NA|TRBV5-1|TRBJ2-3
CASSLGVARTSGRDTQYF
TGCGCCAGCAGCTTAGGAGTCGCTCGGACTAGCGGGAGAGATACGCAGTATTTT
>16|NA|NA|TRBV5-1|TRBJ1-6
CASSLVLQIYNSPLHF
TGCGCCAGCAGCTTGGTACTTCAGATCTATAATTCACCCCTCCACTTT
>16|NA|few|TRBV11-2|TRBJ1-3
CASSLATGLSGNTIYF
TGTGCCAGCAGCTTGGCGACAGGTCTCTCTGGAAACACCATATATTTT